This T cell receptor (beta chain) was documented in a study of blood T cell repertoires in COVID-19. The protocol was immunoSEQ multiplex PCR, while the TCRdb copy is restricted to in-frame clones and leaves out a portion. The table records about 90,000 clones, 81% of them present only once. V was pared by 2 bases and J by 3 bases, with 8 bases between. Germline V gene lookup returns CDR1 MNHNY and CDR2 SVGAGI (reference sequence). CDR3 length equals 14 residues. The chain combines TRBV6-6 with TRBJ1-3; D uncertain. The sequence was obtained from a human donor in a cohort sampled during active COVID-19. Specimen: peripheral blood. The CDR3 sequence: CASSYEGFGNTIYF. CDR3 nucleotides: TGTGCCAGCAGTTACGAGGGTTTTGGAAACACCATATATTTT.